The TCR beta chain described here comes from a study of blood T cell repertoires in COVID-19. Study-wide background: The analysed material was cDNA or gDNA that came from T cells, B-cell-depleted T cells, or PBMCs.

This CDR3 is 15 amino acids long. Germline values: CDR1 MNHEY, CDR2 SMNVEV (reference sequence). V was clipped by 2 bases and J by 1 base, with 9 bases between them. TCRdb's table, derived via immunoSEQ multiplex PCR, lists solely in-frame clones and lacks some. The data show 400,000 to 450,000 clones, roughly nine tenths seen once. This chain joins TRBV27 and TRBJ1-5, with a tentative D call TRBD1 (5 bases). The clonotype originates from a man aged 30 to 39 who had recovered from COVID-19. The sequenced sample consisted of PBMCs or T cells enriched from blood (not recorded which). The CDR3 loop reads CASSLVGPSNQPQHF. As DNA, the CDR3 is TGTGCCAGCAGTTTAGTGGGGCCCAGCAATCAGCCCCAGCATTTT.